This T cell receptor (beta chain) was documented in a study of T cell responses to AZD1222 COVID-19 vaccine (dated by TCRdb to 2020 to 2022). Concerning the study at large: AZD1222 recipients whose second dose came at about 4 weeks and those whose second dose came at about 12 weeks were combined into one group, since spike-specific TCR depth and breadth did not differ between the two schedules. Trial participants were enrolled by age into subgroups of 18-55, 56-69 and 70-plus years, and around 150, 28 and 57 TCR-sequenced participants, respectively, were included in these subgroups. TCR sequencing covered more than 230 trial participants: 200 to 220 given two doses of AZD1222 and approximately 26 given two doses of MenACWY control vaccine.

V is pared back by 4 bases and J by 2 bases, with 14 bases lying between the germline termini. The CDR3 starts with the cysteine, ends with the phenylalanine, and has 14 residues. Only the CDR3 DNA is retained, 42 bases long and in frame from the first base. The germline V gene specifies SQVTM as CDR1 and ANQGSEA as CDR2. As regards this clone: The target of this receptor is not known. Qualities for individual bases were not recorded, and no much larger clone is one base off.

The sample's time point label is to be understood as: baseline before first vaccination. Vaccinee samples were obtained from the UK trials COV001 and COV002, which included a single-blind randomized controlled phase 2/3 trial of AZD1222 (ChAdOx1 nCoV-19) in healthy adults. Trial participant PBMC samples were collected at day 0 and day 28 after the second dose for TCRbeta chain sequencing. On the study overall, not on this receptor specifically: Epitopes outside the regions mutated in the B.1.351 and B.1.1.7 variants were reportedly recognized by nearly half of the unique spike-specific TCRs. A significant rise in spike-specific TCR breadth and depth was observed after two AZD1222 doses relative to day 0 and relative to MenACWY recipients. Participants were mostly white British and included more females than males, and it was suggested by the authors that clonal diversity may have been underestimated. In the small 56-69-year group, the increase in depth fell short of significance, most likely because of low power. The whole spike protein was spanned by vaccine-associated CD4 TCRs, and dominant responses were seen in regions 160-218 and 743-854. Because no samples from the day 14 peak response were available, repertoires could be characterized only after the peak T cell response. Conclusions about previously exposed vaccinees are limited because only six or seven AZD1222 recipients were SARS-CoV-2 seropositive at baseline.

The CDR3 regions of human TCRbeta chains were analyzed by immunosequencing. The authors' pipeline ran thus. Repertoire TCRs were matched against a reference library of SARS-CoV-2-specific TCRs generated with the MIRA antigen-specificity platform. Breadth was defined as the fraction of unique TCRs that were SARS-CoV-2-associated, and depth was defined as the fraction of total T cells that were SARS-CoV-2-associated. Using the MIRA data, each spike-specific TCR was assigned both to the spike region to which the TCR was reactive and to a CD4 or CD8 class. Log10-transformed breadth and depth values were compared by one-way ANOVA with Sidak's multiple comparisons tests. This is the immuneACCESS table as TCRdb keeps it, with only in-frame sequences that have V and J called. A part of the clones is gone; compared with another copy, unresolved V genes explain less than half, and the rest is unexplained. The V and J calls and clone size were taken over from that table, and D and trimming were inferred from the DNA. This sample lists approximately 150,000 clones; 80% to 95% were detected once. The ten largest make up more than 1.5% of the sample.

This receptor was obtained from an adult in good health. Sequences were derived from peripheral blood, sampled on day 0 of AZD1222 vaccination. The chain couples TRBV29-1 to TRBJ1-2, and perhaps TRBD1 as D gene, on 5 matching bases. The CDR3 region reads CSVGPRAGNYGYTF. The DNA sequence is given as TGCAGCGTTGGACCCCGGGCAGGGAACTATGGCTACACCTTC.